The 8 T cell receptor beta chains below were found in one sample sequenced in a study of T cells in Graves' hyperthyroidism and ophthalmopathy. Amplification targeted TCR beta CDR3 regions from RNA transcripts. The TCR CDR3 first-round RT-PCR relied on the HTBI primer set. TCRdb re-derived calls from the multiplex PCR reads in MiXCR, one entry per CDR3 protein. The sample has just over 550,000 distinct CDR3 sequences, approximately 44% seen once; the top ten hold about 7.9%. What was sequenced was peripheral blood or thyroid tissue (not recorded which). Receptors were obtained from a young woman with Graves' hyperthyroidism.

This clonotype was recorded once. The chain uses TRBV5-5 and TRBJ2-3; TRBD2 might be the D (6 bases). The length of the CDR3 is 14 residues. Trimming shortened V by 2 bases and J by 6 bases, and 13 bases separated the two germline ends. Germline V gene data show CDR1 as SGHKS and CDR2 as YYEKEE (reference sequence). In DNA, the CDR3 is TGTGCCAGCAGCTTCGGAAGCGGGTATGATACGCAGTATTTT. Its protein product is CASSFGSGYDTQYF.

In its sample, this clonotype was seen many times. The rearrangement joins TRBV5-1 to TRBJ1-5; unclear D gene. Germline lookup yields CDR1 SGHRS and CDR2 YFSETQ. The CDR3 loop spans 13 amino acids. Trimming left V 3 bases short and J 2 bases short, with 6 bases between. The CDR3: CASSYFGNQPQHF. The DNA of the CDR3 is TGCGCCAGCAGCTACTTCGGCAATCAGCCCCAGCATTTT.

This rearrangement joins TRBV9 to TRBJ2-2; 7 nucleotides agree with TRBD2. The germline gives CDR1 SGDLS, CDR2 YYNGEE. CDR3 length equals 16 residues. The V segment lost 0 bases and the J segment 1 base; nucleotides outside the gene matches: 3. The CDR3: CASSVAASGNTGELFF. The CDR3 DNA is TGTGCCAGCAGCGTAGCGGCTAGCGGGAACACCGGGGAGCTGTTTTTT.

This chain joins TRBV29-1 and TRBJ2-2, with unresolved D. V lost 2 bases to trimming and J lost 0 bases, with 7 bases between them. Germline V gene data show CDR1 as SQVTM and CDR2 as ANQGSEA. The CDR3 has 14 residues. CDR3 in amino acids: CSVEKRSNTGELFF. The CDR3 DNA reads TGCAGCGTTGAAAAGAGATCGAACACCGGGGAGCTGTTTTTT.

The rearrangement joins TRBV15 to TRBJ1-2; the match to TRBD1 covers 7 bases. Trimming took 5 bases from V and 6 from J; bases not matched to a gene: 12. Germline-derived CDR1 and CDR2 are LNHNV and YYDKDF (reference sequence). This CDR3 spans 15 amino acids. CDR3 residues: CATSVKRDRRNGYTF. The CDR3 bases are TGTGCCACCAGCGTAAAGCGGGACAGACGAAATGGCTACACCTTC.

This clonotype has at least ten counts. The rearrangement links TRBV2 to TRBJ1-5; D gene ambiguous. Between the trimmed V and J ends, which lost 3 bases and 6 bases, there was a span of 15 bases. This CDR3 has 15 residues. The germline V gene encodes CDR1 SNHLY and CDR2 FYNNEI. The CDR3 protein is CASSELKRGGQPQHF. Here the CDR3 DNA reads TGTGCCAGCAGTGAGTTGAAGAGAGGTGGTCAGCCCCAGCATTTT.

A single count supports this clonotype. The V and J genes are TRBV7-2 and TRBJ1-6; tentative D call: TRBD1 (5 bases). CDR1 SGHTA and CDR2 FQGNSA come from the germline V gene. The CDR3 sequence is 16 residues long. The germline V and J ends were trimmed by 6 bases and 0 bases, with 12 bases remaining between them. The CDR3 nucleotides are TGTGCCAGCAGTGCTGGGGCCCACTCCTATAATTCACCCCTCCACTTT. As protein: CASSAGAHSYNSPLHF. Complete variable domain (other parts from reference TRBV7-2 and TRBJ1-6): GAGVSQSPSNKVTEKGKDVELRCDPISGHTALYWYRQSLGQGLEFLIYFQGNSAPDKSGLPSDRFSAERTGGSVSTLTIQRTQQEDSAVYLCASSAGAHSYNSPLHFGNGTRLTVT.

The rearrangement links TRBV20-1 to TRBJ2-5; 13 bases map to TRBD2. Germline V gene lookup returns CDR1 DFQATT and CDR2 SNEGSKA (reference sequence). The CDR3 contains 16 residues. Losses at the gene ends were 5 bases for V and 2 bases for J; bases not matched to a gene: 8. CDR3: CSAGGALAGGQETQYF. As DNA, the CDR3 is TGCAGTGCTGGGGGGGCACTAGCGGGAGGGCAAGAGACCCAGTACTTC.